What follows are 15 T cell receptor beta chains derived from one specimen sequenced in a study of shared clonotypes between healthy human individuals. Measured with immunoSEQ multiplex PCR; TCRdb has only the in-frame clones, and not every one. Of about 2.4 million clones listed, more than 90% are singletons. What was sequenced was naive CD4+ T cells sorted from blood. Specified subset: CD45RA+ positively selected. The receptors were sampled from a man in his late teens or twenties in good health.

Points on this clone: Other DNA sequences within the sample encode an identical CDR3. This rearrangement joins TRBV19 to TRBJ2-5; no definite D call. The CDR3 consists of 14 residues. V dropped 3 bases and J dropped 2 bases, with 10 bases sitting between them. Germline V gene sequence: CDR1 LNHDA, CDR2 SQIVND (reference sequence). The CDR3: CASSIGGKQETQYF. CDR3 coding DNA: TGTGCCAGTAGTATCGGTGGAAAGCAAGAGACCCAGTACTTC.

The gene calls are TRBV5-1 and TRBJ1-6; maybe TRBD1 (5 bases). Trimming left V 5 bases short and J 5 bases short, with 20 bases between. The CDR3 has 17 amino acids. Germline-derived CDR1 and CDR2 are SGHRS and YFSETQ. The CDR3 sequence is CASRGGTGLSNNSPLHF. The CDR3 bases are TGCGCCAGCAGGGGTGGAACAGGTTTGAGTAATAATTCACCCCTCCACTTT.

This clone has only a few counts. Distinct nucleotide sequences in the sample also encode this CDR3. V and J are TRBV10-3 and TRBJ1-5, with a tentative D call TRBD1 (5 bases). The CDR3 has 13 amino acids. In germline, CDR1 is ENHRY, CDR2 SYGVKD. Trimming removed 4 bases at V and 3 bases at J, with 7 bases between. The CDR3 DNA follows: TGTGCCATCAGTGGACAGTCCAATCAGCCCCAGCATTTT. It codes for CAISGQSNQPQHF.

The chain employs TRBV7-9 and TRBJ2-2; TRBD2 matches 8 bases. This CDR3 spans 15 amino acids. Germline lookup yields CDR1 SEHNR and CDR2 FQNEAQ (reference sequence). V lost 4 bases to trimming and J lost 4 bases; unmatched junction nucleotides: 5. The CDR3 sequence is CASSSGRAGTGELFF. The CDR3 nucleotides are TGTGCCAGCAGCTCCGGGAGGGCCGGCACCGGGGAGCTGTTTTTT.

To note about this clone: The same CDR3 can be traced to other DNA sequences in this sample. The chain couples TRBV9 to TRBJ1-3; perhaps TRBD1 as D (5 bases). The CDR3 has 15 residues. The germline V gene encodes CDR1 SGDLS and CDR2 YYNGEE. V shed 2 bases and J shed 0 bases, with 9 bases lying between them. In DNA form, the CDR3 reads TGTGCCAGCAGCGTTGAGGGGAGCTCTGGAAACACCATATATTTT. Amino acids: CASSVEGSSGNTIYF.

The CDR3 sequence: CASRANLNTEAFF. The CDR3 DNA is TGTGCCAGCAGAGCCAACCTGAACACTGAAGCTTTCTTT. The gene calls are TRBV2 and TRBJ1-1, with unresolved D. CDR1 is SNHLY and CDR2 is FYNNEI in the germline V gene. The CDR3 sequence is 13 residues long. Trimming took 6 bases from V and 0 from J, leaving 8 bases between them.

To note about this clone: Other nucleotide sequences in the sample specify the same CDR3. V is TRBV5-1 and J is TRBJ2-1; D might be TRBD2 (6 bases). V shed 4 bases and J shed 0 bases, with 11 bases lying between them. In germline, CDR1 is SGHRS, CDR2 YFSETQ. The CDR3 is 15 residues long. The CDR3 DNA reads TGCGCCAGCAGCACTGGAGGGAGCTCCTACAATGAGCAGTTCTTC. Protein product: CASSTGGSSYNEQFF.

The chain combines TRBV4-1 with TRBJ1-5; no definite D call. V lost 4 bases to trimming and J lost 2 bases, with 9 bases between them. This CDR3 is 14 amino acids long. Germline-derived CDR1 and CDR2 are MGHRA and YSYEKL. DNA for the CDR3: TGCGCCAGCAGCCTCGAGGACGGCAATCAGCCCCAGCATTTT. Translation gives CASSLEDGNQPQHF.

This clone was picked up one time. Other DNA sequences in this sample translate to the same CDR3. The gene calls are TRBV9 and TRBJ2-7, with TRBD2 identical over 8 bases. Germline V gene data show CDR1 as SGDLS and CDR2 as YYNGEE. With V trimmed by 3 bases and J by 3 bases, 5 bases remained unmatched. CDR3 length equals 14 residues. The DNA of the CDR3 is TGTGCCAGCAGCGCGTCCGGGACTAGCTACGAGCAGTACTTC. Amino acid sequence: CASSASGTSYEQYF.

DNA of the CDR3: TGTGCCAGTAACAAACCCGGGACACGGAACACTGAAGCTTTCTTT. Amino acids: CASNKPGTRNTEAFF. The chain is built from TRBV19 and TRBJ1-1, with D possibly matching TRBD1 (6 bases). The V end was cut by 7 bases, the J end by 1 base, with 16 bases between. The CDR3 has 15 residues. Germline lookup yields CDR1 LNHDA and CDR2 SQIVND (reference sequence). The complete variable domain, with remaining parts taken from reference TRBV19 and TRBJ1-1, reads DGGITQSPKYLFRKEGQNVTLSCEQNLNHDAMYWYRQDPGQGLRLIYYSQIVNDFQKGDIAEGYSVSREKKESFPLTVTSAQKNPTAFYLCASNKPGTRNTEAFFGQGTRLTVV.

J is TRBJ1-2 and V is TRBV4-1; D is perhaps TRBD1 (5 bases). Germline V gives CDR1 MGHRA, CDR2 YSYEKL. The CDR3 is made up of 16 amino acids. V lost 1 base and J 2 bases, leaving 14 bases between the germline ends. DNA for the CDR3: TGCGCCAGCAGCCAAGCCTTCTCACAGGAGAACTATGGCTACACCTTC. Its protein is CASSQAFSQENYGYTF.

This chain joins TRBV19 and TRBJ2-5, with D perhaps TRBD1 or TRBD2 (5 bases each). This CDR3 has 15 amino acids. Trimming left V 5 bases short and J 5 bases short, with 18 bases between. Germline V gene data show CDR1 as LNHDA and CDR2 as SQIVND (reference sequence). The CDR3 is CASSGGSLPRETQYF. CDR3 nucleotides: TGTGCCAGTAGTGGGGGTAGCCTACCTCGGGAGACCCAGTACTTC.

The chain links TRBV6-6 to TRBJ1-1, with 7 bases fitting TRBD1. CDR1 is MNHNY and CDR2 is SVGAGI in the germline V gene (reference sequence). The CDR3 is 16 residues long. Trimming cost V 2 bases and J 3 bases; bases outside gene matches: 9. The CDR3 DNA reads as TGTGCCAGCAGTTACCCCGGTGGCAGGGGGGACACTGAAGCTTTCTTT. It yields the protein CASSYPGGRGDTEAFF.

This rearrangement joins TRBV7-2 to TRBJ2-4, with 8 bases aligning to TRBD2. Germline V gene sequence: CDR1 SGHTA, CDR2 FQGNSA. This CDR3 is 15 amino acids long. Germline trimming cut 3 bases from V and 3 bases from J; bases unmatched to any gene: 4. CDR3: CASSFPTSGKNIQYF. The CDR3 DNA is TGTGCCAGCAGCTTTCCCACTAGCGGCAAAAACATTCAGTACTTC.

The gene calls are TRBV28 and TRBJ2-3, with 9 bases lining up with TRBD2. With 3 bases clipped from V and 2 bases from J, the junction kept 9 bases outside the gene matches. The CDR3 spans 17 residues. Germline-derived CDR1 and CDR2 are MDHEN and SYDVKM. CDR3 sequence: CASSFAASGDFTDTQYF. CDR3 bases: TGTGCCAGCAGTTTCGCGGCTAGCGGGGACTTCACAGATACGCAGTATTTT.